This T cell receptor beta chain was documented in a study of blood T cell repertoires in COVID-19. Profiled with immunoSEQ multiplex PCR; TCRdb holds only in-frame clones, not every one. Seen here are approximately 60,000 clones, about 76% observed once, and the top ten hold about 50%. This clone was found once. Germline V gives CDR1 MDHEN, CDR2 SYDVKM. The V and J ends lost 4 bases and 7 bases respectively, with 10 bases between them. The CDR3 covers 12 residues. The chain carries TRBV28 and TRBJ1-2; D not resolved. What was sequenced was peripheral blood. The source is a woman older than 75 with acute or convalescent COVID-19. For the CDR3, the DNA is TGTGCCAGCAGTTCCCGGGTCGGTGGCTACACCTTC. Translating it yields CASSSRVGGYTF.